These T cell receptor beta chains were read from a single sample in a study of blood T cells in healthy people across ages. TCRdb re-called the 5' RACE reads through MiXCR, storing one row per CDR3 protein. The table shows about 720,000 distinct CDR3 sequences, with 25% occurring only once. This sample was shared with a second study, whose subject was T cells of mothers and their children.

The sequencing sample was made of blood. Receptors originate from a boy younger than 18 in good health. Each CDR3 is given without its conserved first and last residue. Each record gives: V gene, CDR3 protein.

TRBV29-1	SVEPAWGQPQH
TRBV25-1	ASSESQGAARNTIY
TRBV6-2/TRBV6-3	ASSYSDGQPQH
TRBV14	ASSLQPGYEQY
TRBV7-9	ASSPRLAADTQY
TRBV20-1	SASPKETQY
TRBV5-1	ASSWAPQETQY
TRBV20-1	SARGFNGASGNYEQY
TRBV6-2/TRBV6-3	ASRGRGPNTGELF
TRBV14	ASSQGGLSLWDTQY
TRBV28	ASSFELNTGELF
TRBV20-1	SAQLWGNTIY
TRBV12-3/TRBV12-4	ASSLGDSGAYEQY
TRBV7-2	ASSSRVIPGFYEQY
TRBV30	AWDTGIRKGEQF
TRBV12-3/TRBV12-4	ASSQPEDTEAF
TRBV20-1	SARPHAGGTMNTEAF
TRBV4-3	ASSQEWEDYEQY
TRBV6-6	ASSYDRDTEAF
TRBV6-6	ASSLPPGTGYT
TRBV29-1	SVEVTDRSYGYT
TRBV11-2	ASSQRWTGGGVSGTQETQY
TRBV20-1	SASTWDFSSYDEQF
TRBV20-1	SARPTGNQPQH
TRBV29-1	SVEWQQETQY
TRBV3-1	ASSQEAGASRGVF
TRBV4-3	ASSPGLRYNEQF
TRBV29-1	SVEKGQAGYGYT
TRBV15	ATRGIHNEQF
TRBV5-1	ASSPGGSQPQH
TRBV20-1	SALKALNQPQH
TRBV28	ASGTPETGANVLT
TRBV7-2	ASSLVPEEMNSPLH
TRBV4-3	ASSQDWRQDTDTQY
TRBV6-5	ASSYGLPLNEQF
TRBV20-1	SARRTGVSYGYT
TRBV5-4	ASSYGTVETQY
TRBV29-1	SVEDHPAQGYGYT
TRBV5-1	ASSWDRQETQY
TRBV7-8	ASSLSGPRDQPQH
TRBV6-6	ASSYPGATDTRY
TRBV11-2	ASSKTETQY
TRBV20-1	SARDLSYEQY
TRBV7-8	ASSLGPGLNTEAF
TRBV7-2	ASSLSFQETQY
TRBV5-1	ASSLDRQGRGAF
TRBV9	ASSVVGGGPDTQY
TRBV5-1	ASSLAAASSYNEQF
TRBV27	ASSLMGRTEAF
TRBV29-1	SVEETSYNEQF
TRBV20-1	SAGGDFSYEQY
TRBV20-1	SAGTGGITGELF
TRBV5-5	ASLGGNEKLF
TRBV4-3	ASSQDFRGSLQF